A single sample is the source of the 12 T cell receptor beta chains below, sequenced in a study of T cells after yellow fever vaccination. TCRdb redid the calling of the 5' RACE reads with MiXCR, one entry per CDR3 protein. The repertoire consists of about 580,000 distinct CDR3 sequences, with less than 20% occurring once and the leading ten covering approximately 15%. The sample in question was PBMCs, obtained less than 6 days after the first yellow fever vaccination. These receptors originate from a young man who received the YFV17D yellow fever vaccine.

There are a few counts of this clonotype. The chain employs TRBV4-3 and TRBJ2-1; TRBD2 matches 8 bases. The V gene's germline CDR1 is LGHNA and CDR2 YSLEER. This CDR3 is 16 amino acids long. With 0 bases clipped from V and 8 bases from J, the junction kept 9 bases outside the gene matches. The CDR3 sequence is CASSQEGKRGRDEQFF. The CDR3 region has the DNA TGCGCCAGCAGCCAAGAAGGGAAGCGGGGGCGGGATGAGCAGTTCTTC.

This clonotype was detected only a few times. The chain links TRBV5-4 to TRBJ2-5, with D perhaps TRBD1 (8 bases). Per the germline V gene, CDR1 is SGHNT and CDR2 is YYREEE (reference sequence). Deletions cut 4 bases from V and 5 bases from J, with 18 bases between. CDR3 size: 15 residues. This CDR3 reads CASSAKDRGGETQYF. The CDR3 DNA sequence: TGTGCCAGCAGCGCCAAAGACAGGGGAGGGGAGACCCAGTACTTC.

This clonotype has a handful of counts. The J gene is TRBJ2-5, the V gene TRBV6-2 or TRBV6-3, with TRBD2 as a possible D gene (6 bases). This CDR3 region has 14 residues. V was pared by 5 bases and J by 4 bases, with 14 bases between. Germline V gene data show CDR1 as MNHEY and CDR2 as SVGEGT. The CDR3 bases are TGTGCCAGCAGTCTCCGACTAGAACGAGAGACCCAGTACTTC. Translating it yields CASSLRLERETQYF.

In its sample, this clonotype was seen a few times. CDR3 loop: CASRTDRHYEQYV. CDR3 sequence (DNA): TGCGCCAGCAGGACTGACAGACACTACGAGCAGTACGTC. The chain has TRBV23-1 and TRBJ2-7, with D possibly matching TRBD1 (5 bases). TRBV23-1 belongs to the ORF category, with a function that is uncertain. Trimming stripped 6 bases from V and 3 bases from J, with 12 bases between. There are 13 residues in the CDR3.

This chain connects TRBV18 to TRBJ2-5; the D gene is possibly TRBD1 (6 bases). The V and J ends lost 2 bases and 5 bases respectively, with 15 bases between them. Germline lookup yields CDR1 KGHSH and CDR2 LQKENI. This CDR3 is 15 amino acids long. This CDR3 is CASSPSAGDRETQYF. The CDR3 region has the DNA TGTGCCAGCTCACCATCGGCAGGGGATAGGGAGACCCAGTACTTC.

V gene TRBV12-3 or TRBV12-4 combines with J gene TRBJ1-5; D is ambiguous. V lost 6 bases and J 6 bases, leaving 9 bases between the germline ends. The CDR3 runs 12 residues. CDR3 in DNA: TGTGCCAGCAGGCCGGACGGTCAGCCCCAGCATTTT. It is translated as CASRPDGQPQHF.

V usage is TRBV6-2 or TRBV6-3 and J usage is TRBJ2-7; 7 positions match TRBD1. The CDR3 is 14 amino acids. With 4 bases clipped from V and 5 bases from J, the junction kept 8 bases outside the gene matches. Germline V lookup: CDR1 MNHEY, CDR2 SVGEGT. In DNA form, the CDR3 reads TGTGCCAGCAGTTCGCTGGACAGGCTCAACGAGCAGTACTTC. Encoded protein: CASSSLDRLNEQYF.

A few counts support this clonotype. This chain connects TRBV11-2 to TRBJ2-3; 8 nucleotides match TRBD2. The V and J ends lost 5 bases and 0 bases, in that order; junction bases with no gene match: 13. The CDR3 consists of 18 residues. Germline V lookup: CDR1 SGHAT, CDR2 FQNNGV. CDR3 bases: TGTGCCAGCAGCCTCGGAAAAATAGCGGGGAGGAGCACAGATACGCAGTATTTT. Encoded protein: CASSLGKIAGRSTDTQYF. Full variable domain (remainder filled in from reference TRBV11-2 and TRBJ2-3): EAGVAQSPRYKIIEKRQSVAFWCNPISGHATLYWYQQILGQGPKLLIQFQNNGVVDDSQLPKDRFSAERLKGVDSTLKIQPAKLEDSAVYLCASSLGKIAGRSTDTQYFGPGTRLTVL.

This clonotype was counted only a few times. The J gene is TRBJ2-7, the V gene TRBV5-1; D remains ambiguous. V dropped 0 bases and J dropped 6 bases, with 7 bases sitting between them. Germline CDR1 is SGHRS and CDR2 is YFSETQ. This CDR3 spans 12 amino acids. This chain's CDR3 is CASSLDYGEQYF. CDR3 nucleotide sequence: TGCGCCAGCAGCTTGGACTATGGCGAGCAGTACTTC. The variable domain in full, completed from reference TRBV5-1 and TRBJ2-7, reads KAGVTQTPRYLIKTRGQQVTLSCSPISGHRSVSWYQQTPGQGLQFLFEYFSETQRNKGNFPGRFSGRQFSNSRSEMNVSTLELGDSALYLCASSLDYGEQYFGPGTRLTVT.

This clonotype came up a few times. The rearrangement uses TRBV6-1 and TRBJ1-2, with no clear D. V dropped 3 bases and J dropped 8 bases, with 19 bases sitting between them. Looked up from germline, CDR1 is MNHNS and CDR2 is SASEGT. CDR3 length: 15 amino acids. The CDR3 here is CASSDPWLNPTGYTF. The DNA for the CDR3 is TGTGCCAGCAGTGACCCGTGGCTAAACCCCACAGGCTACACCTTC.

The chain joins TRBV7-3 to TRBJ2-6; D is perhaps TRBD1 or TRBD2 (5 bases each). The CDR3 is 16 amino acids. With 5 bases removed from V and 5 bases from J, the gap between germline ends came to 16 bases. Looked up from germline, CDR1 is SGHTA and CDR2 is FQGTGA. CDR3 amino acids: CASSQVTGARANVLTF. In nucleotides, the CDR3 is TGTGCCAGCAGCCAAGTAACCGGGGCCCGGGCCAACGTCCTGACTTTC.

This clonotype was found a few times. This chain uses TRBV5-1 with TRBJ2-2, with D tentatively TRBD1 (6 bases). The ends were cut back, 4 bases at V and 4 bases at J, with 11 bases in the middle. The V gene's germline CDR1 is SGHRS and CDR2 YFSETQ. The CDR3 extends over 14 amino acids. The CDR3 DNA is TGCGCCAGCAGCGAAGGACAGCCCACCGGGGAGCTGTTTTTT. It specifies CASSEGQPTGELFF.